These 6 T cell receptor beta chains were all obtained from the same sample, sequenced in a study of cytomegalovirus exposure and HLA in healthy donors. Amplification used 60 Vbeta primers and 13 Jbeta primers. Repertoires were generated with immunoSEQ multiplex PCR, while TCRdb's copy carries only in-frame clones and drops some. The sample includes over 30,000 clones. Sequences were obtained from PBMCs. These receptors all come from a woman aged 40 to 55 in good health and CMV-seropositive.

This chain links TRBV18 with TRBJ2-7, with D possibly being TRBD2 (5 bases). Trimming pared 3 bases from V and 0 bases from J, leaving 9 bases between. This CDR3 contains 14 residues. The germline V gene encodes CDR1 KGHSH and CDR2 LQKENI. The CDR3 coding sequence is TGTGCCAGCTCACCGGCGGAGGCCTCCTACGAGCAGTACTTC. Translating gives CASSPAEASYEQYF.

The chain has TRBV5-1 and TRBJ1-1, with a possible D match to TRBD1 (6 bases). The CDR3 runs to 13 residues. The V and J ends lost 2 bases and 1 base respectively, with 6 bases between them. CDR1 and CDR2 (germline): SGHRS, YFSETQ. The CDR3 protein is CASSLQGNTEAFF. CDR3 nucleotides: TGCGCCAGCAGCTTACAGGGGAACACTGAAGCTTTCTTT.

The gene calls are TRBV7-9 and TRBJ2-3; D perhaps matches TRBD2 (5 bases). Germline values: CDR1 SEHNR, CDR2 FQNEAQ (reference sequence). The germline V and J ends were trimmed by 7 bases and 0 bases, with 17 bases remaining between them. CDR3 length: 16 residues. CDR3 in amino acids: CASNANGVGSTDTQYF. In DNA, the CDR3 is TGTGCCAGCAACGCGAACGGGGTAGGGAGCACAGATACGCAGTATTTT.

Frequency places this clone as medium-sized. This chain uses TRBV7-9 with TRBJ2-1; a weak D match, TRBD1 (7 bases). The CDR3 spans 16 residues. Germline-derived CDR1 and CDR2 are SEHNR and FQNEAQ (reference sequence). Trimming removed 1 base from V and 8 bases from J, with 18 bases in between. As DNA, the CDR3 is TGTGCCAGCAGCTTAGGTAGCGGAGGGGGCAGGGATGAGCAGTTCTTC. Translated, it gives CASSLGSGGGRDEQFF.

The chain uses TRBV6-5 and TRBJ2-1; D is uncertain. V lost 0 bases, J lost 1 base, and 7 bases lay in between. Germline CDR1 and CDR2: MNHEY and SVGAGI. This CDR3 is 15 amino acids long. The CDR3 region is CASSYSAESYNEQFF. The CDR3, as DNA: TGTGCCAGCAGTTACTCGGCGGAATCCTACAATGAGCAGTTCTTC.

The chain is built from TRBV2 and TRBJ2-3; no firm D call. From germline, CDR1 is SNHLY and CDR2 FYNNEI. The ends were cut back, 7 bases at V and 0 bases at J, with 11 bases in the middle. The CDR3 length is 14 residues. CDR3 sequence reads: CASKRARSTDTQYF. The CDR3 nucleotides are TGTGCCAGCAAAAGAGCGCGGAGCACAGATACGCAGTATTTT.